This is a list of T cell receptor beta chains from one sample in a study of T cell responses to AZD1222 COVID-19 vaccine. Here immunoSEQ multiplex PCR was the method, and the copy in TCRdb shows in-frame clones only, minus some. The profile shows approximately 80,000 clones, 70% to 90% of them singletons. The input for sequencing was peripheral blood, taken 28 days after the second AZD1222 dose. The receptor source for this set is an adult who received the AZD1222 COVID-19 vaccine. Each CDR3 is given with its conserved first and last residue. Fields, in order: D gene, V gene, J gene, clone size, CDR3 protein, CDR3 DNA. D genes are given only for firm matches. Size tells how often a clone was seen (once, few, many) or the class of an expanded clone, and some rows leave it out.

D gene: TRBD1; V gene: TRBV14; J gene: TRBJ1-2; clone size: NA; CDR3 protein: CASSYTGGASGYTF; CDR3 DNA: TGTGCCAGCAGTTACACAGGGGGCGCGTCTGGCTACACCTTC
D gene: TRBD2; V gene: TRBV2; J gene: TRBJ2-1; clone size: once; CDR3 protein: CASSGSGGEVSEQFF; CDR3 DNA: TGTGCCAGCAGTGGTTCGGGGGGGGAGGTAAGCGAGCAGTTCTTC
D gene: NA; V gene: TRBV10-3; J gene: TRBJ1-2; clone size: NA; CDR3 protein: CAISEWGPGGYTF; CDR3 DNA: TGTGCCATCAGTGAGTGGGGCCCGGGAGGCTACACCTTC
D gene: NA; V gene: TRBV7-9; J gene: TRBJ2-1; clone size: NA; CDR3 protein: CASSRKGPPSDEQFF; CDR3 DNA: TGTGCCAGCAGCAGAAAGGGGCCCCCCTCGGATGAGCAGTTCTTC
D gene: TRBD1; V gene: TRBV3-1/TRBV3-2; J gene: TRBJ2-2; clone size: NA; CDR3 protein: CASSQGGRGRTGELFF; CDR3 DNA: TGTGCCAGCAGCCAAGGGGGCAGGGGGCGCACCGGGGAGCTGTTTTTT
D gene: NA; V gene: TRBV6-6; J gene: TRBJ2-5; clone size: NA; CDR3 protein: CASSYSGETQYF; CDR3 DNA: TGTGCCAGCAGTTACTCGGGGGAGACCCAGTACTTC
D gene: NA; V gene: TRBV7-6; J gene: TRBJ2-5; clone size: once; CDR3 protein: CASSPSQETQYF; CDR3 DNA: TGTGCCAGCAGCCCCTCCCAAGAGACCCAGTACTTC
D gene: NA; V gene: TRBV14; J gene: TRBJ2-7; clone size: NA; CDR3 protein: CASSLEGPYEQYF; CDR3 DNA: TGTGCCAGCAGCCTTGAGGGACCCTACGAGCAGTACTTC
D gene: NA; V gene: TRBV11-2; J gene: TRBJ2-7; clone size: NA; CDR3 protein: CASSPESYEQYF; CDR3 DNA: TGTGCCAGCAGCCCCGAGTCCTACGAGCAGTACTTC
D gene: TRBD2; V gene: TRBV5-1; J gene: TRBJ2-5; clone size: NA; CDR3 protein: CASNGGARETQYF; CDR3 DNA: TGCGCCAGCAACGGGGGGGCCAGGGAGACCCAGTACTTC
D gene: NA; V gene: TRBV7-8; J gene: TRBJ1-5; clone size: NA; CDR3 protein: CASNLGTINQPQHF; CDR3 DNA: TGTGCCAGCAACCTAGGGACAATAAATCAGCCCCAGCATTTT
D gene: TRBD2; V gene: TRBV28; J gene: TRBJ2-7; clone size: NA; CDR3 protein: CASKKGGTYEQYF; CDR3 DNA: TGTGCCAGCAAAAAGGGAGGGACCTACGAGCAGTACTTC
D gene: NA; V gene: TRBV2; J gene: TRBJ1-1; clone size: NA; CDR3 protein: CARRMDSMNTEAFF; CDR3 DNA: TGTGCCAGGAGAATGGACAGCATGAACACTGAAGCTTTCTTT
D gene: NA; V gene: TRBV9; J gene: TRBJ2-7; clone size: once; CDR3 protein: CASSVPQRPYEQYF; CDR3 DNA: TGTGCCAGCAGCGTCCCCCAGAGACCCTACGAGCAGTACTTC
D gene: NA; V gene: TRBV27; J gene: TRBJ2-3; clone size: NA; CDR3 protein: CASRRLSPYSTDTQYF; CDR3 DNA: TGTGCCAGCAGGCGACTATCCCCTTATAGCACAGATACGCAGTATTTT
D gene: NA; V gene: TRBV7-2; J gene: TRBJ2-1; clone size: NA; CDR3 protein: CASSLRFSANEQFF; CDR3 DNA: TGTGCCAGCAGCTTACGATTCAGTGCCAATGAGCAGTTCTTC
D gene: NA; V gene: TRBV3-1/TRBV3-2; J gene: TRBJ2-1; clone size: NA; CDR3 protein: CASSQDLDSASYNEQFF; CDR3 DNA: TGTGCCAGCAGCCAAGATTTAGACAGCGCCTCCTACAATGAGCAGTTCTTC
D gene: NA; V gene: TRBV6-5; J gene: TRBJ2-2; clone size: once; CDR3 protein: CASSYSILGTGELFF; CDR3 DNA: TGTGCCAGCAGTTACTCGATTTTGGGCACCGGGGAGCTGTTTTTT
D gene: NA; V gene: TRBV5-5; J gene: TRBJ1-1; clone size: NA; CDR3 protein: CASTDPKTGNTEAFF; CDR3 DNA: TGTGCCAGCACCGATCCTAAGACAGGGAACACTGAAGCTTTCTTT
D gene: NA; V gene: TRBV9; J gene: TRBJ1-6; clone size: NA; CDR3 protein: CASSGGSSPLHF; CDR3 DNA: TGTGCCAGCAGTGGCGGGTCATCACCCCTCCACTTT
D gene: TRBD2; V gene: TRBV20-1; J gene: TRBJ2-7; clone size: few; CDR3 protein: CSASELAGAYEQYF; CDR3 DNA: TGCAGTGCTAGTGAGCTAGCGGGGGCCTACGAGCAGTACTTC
D gene: TRBD1; V gene: TRBV7-8; J gene: TRBJ1-4; clone size: NA; CDR3 protein: CASSPAGTGRQALFF; CDR3 DNA: TGTGCCAGCAGCCCGGCGGGGACAGGGCGTCAGGCACTGTTTTTT
D gene: NA; V gene: TRBV19; J gene: TRBJ1-6; clone size: NA; CDR3 protein: CASRYAGSSPLHF; CDR3 DNA: TGTGCCAGTAGATATGCAGGGTCTTCACCCCTCCACTTT
D gene: TRBD2; V gene: TRBV10-3; J gene: TRBJ2-1; clone size: NA; CDR3 protein: CAISARSGLAGEGLHEQFF; CDR3 DNA: TGTGCCATCAGTGCAAGGAGTGGGCTAGCGGGAGAGGGTTTGCATGAGCAGTTCTTC